The clone carrying this T cell receptor (beta chain) showed up just a few times. The data originate from a study of T-cell reconstitution after alpha-beta-depleted transplantation in children. Construction of the TCRbeta library involved unique molecular identifiers. TCRdb reprocessed the PCR reads via MiXCR and lists one record per CDR3 protein. The sample contains about 580,000 distinct CDR3 sequences, roughly 24% of which appear only once. The clonotype was recovered from a boy younger than two who had a stem cell transplant for acute myeloid leukemia, so the T cells may come from the graft donor. This sample comprised PBMCs, mostly from graft donor cells, obtained 360 days after TCRalphabeta/CD19-depleted stem cell transplant.

The CDR3 sequence is CSAHRRGYNSPLHF. Here the CDR3 DNA reads TGCAGTGCTCACCGCCGGGGATATAATTCACCCCTCCACTTT. The V call is TRBV20-1, the J call TRBJ1-6; D is undetermined. This CDR3 contains 14 residues. CDR1 DFQATT and CDR2 SNEGSKA come from the germline V gene (reference sequence). Trimming removed 5 bases at V and 4 bases at J, with 12 bases between.